This is a list of T cell receptor beta chains from one sample in a study of T cells in Graves' hyperthyroidism and ophthalmopathy. TCRdb analysed the multiplex PCR reads with MiXCR anew, one entry per CDR3 protein. The repertoire holds 300,000 or so distinct CDR3 sequences, around 20% seen once, with roughly 52% in the top ten. Sequenced sample: blood. Receptors were obtained from a woman aged 50 to 60 with Graves' hyperthyroidism. CDR3s include the opening cysteine and the closing phenylalanine or tryptophan. A D gene is named only where the DNA matches it firmly. Some rows mark clone size as missing; the rest say once, few, many or name a class of expanded clone.

j_call d_call v_call clone_size cdr3_nt cdr3_aa
TRBJ2-3 TRBD1 TRBV4-1 once TGCGCCAGCAGCCACCCGACAGGGGCGAGTACAACAGATACGCAGTATTTT CASSHPTGASTTDTQYF
TRBJ1-2 - TRBV6-1 few TGTGCCAGCAGTCAAACGGGACGGAACTATGGCTACACCTTC CASSQTGRNYGYTF
TRBJ1-2 - TRBV28 - TGTGCCAGCACCCAGGGACTCCTCTATGGCTACACCTTC CASTQGLLYGYTF
TRBJ2-7 - TRBV2 - TGTGCCAGCAGTCCTCAAATCTACGAGCAGTACTTC CASSPQIYEQYF
TRBJ1-2 - TRBV28 - TGTGCCAGCAGTTTCCCGGCAGCCTACGGCTACACCTTC CASSFPAAYGYTF
TRBJ1-5 TRBD1 TRBV27 many TGTGCCAGCAGCCCACGACAGGGTGTAAGCAATCAGCCCCAGCATTTT CASSPRQGVSNQPQHF
TRBJ2-7 - TRBV20-1 many TGCAGTGCTAGAAGGGGACGGACCTACGAGCAGTACTTC CSARRGRTYEQYF
TRBJ2-3 - TRBV7-2 - TGTGCCAGCAGCTTACGTGGGGGGGATACGCAGTATTTT CASSLRGGDTQYF
TRBJ1-2 - TRBV13 many TGTGCCAGCAGCCAAATGGGACTGAGCTATGGCTACACCTTC CASSQMGLSYGYTF
TRBJ1-5 - TRBV10-2 few TGCGCCAGCAGTGAGTCTGCAGGAGCGAGTCAGCCCCAGCATTTT CASSESAGASQPQHF
TRBJ2-6 TRBD2 TRBV27 many TGTGCCAGCAGTTTTACGGGACTAGGGCCTGGGGCCAACGTCCTGACTTTC CASSFTGLGPGANVLTF
TRBJ2-2 - TRBV19 - TGTGCCAGTAGTATCGTGGGGTCCGGGGAGCTGTTTTTT CASSIVGSGELFF
TRBJ2-7 TRBD1 TRBV7-8 many TGTGCCAGCAGCGGGCAGGGGGTAGGATCCTACGAGCAGTACTTC CASSGQGVGSYEQYF
TRBJ2-1 - TRBV12-3/TRBV12-4 few TGTGCCAGCAAAATAGGAGTGGGGCGGAACAATGAGCAGTTCTTC CASKIGVGRNNEQFF
TRBJ1-4 - TRBV10-3 few TGTGCCATCGGGACAAGCAATGAAAAACTGTTTTTT CAIGTSNEKLFF
TRBJ1-2 - TRBV16 many TGTGCCAGCAGCCAATCCCAACAGGACTATGGCTACACCTTC CASSQSQQDYGYTF
TRBJ1-2 TRBD1 TRBV2 - TGTGTCAGCAGGGCCGGGACAGGGCCCCTATATGGCTACACCTTC CVSRAGTGPLYGYTF
TRBJ2-1 TRBD2 TRBV7-2 many TGTGCCAGCAGCACAGAAGGCGGGAGAAGGAATGAGCAGTTCTTC CASSTEGGRRNEQFF
TRBJ1-4 TRBD1 TRBV5-1 - TGCGCCAGCAGCCGGACAGGGAAGGAGGATGAAAAACTGTTTTTT CASSRTGKEDEKLFF
TRBJ2-7 - TRBV7-2 - TGTGCCAGCAGCTTAGGCGGGGTCAGCTCCTACGAGCAGTACTTC CASSLGGVSSYEQYF
TRBJ2-6 - TRBV28 many TGTGCCAGCATGATGGGGGGCTCTGGGGCCAACGTCCTGACTTTC CASMMGGSGANVLTF
TRBJ2-1 TRBD1 TRBV5-1 many TGCGCCAGCAGCTTGAGGGGGCCCTCGGATGAGCAGTTCTTC CASSLRGPSDEQFF
TRBJ1-1 - TRBV28 many TGTGCCAGCAGTTTATTAGAATCGAGGCCAGTCTTT CASSLLESRPVF
TRBJ1-1 - TRBV7-8 many TGTGCCAGCAGCTTAGCGCCAATAGGGTCCAACACTGAAGCTTTCTTT CASSLAPIGSNTEAFF
TRBJ2-2 - TRBV30 - TGTGCCTGGAGTATCTCGAACACCGGGGAGCTGTTTTTT CAWSISNTGELFF